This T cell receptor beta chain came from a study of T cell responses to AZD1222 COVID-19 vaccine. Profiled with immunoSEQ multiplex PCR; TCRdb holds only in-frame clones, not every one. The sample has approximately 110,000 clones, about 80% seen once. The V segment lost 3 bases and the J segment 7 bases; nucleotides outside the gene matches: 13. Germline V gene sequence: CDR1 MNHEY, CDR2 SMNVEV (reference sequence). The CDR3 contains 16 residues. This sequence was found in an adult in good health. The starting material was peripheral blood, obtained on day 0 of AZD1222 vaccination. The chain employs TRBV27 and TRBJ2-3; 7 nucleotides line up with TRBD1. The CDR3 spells CASSLIGQGDAYTQYF. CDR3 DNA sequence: TGTGCCAGCAGTTTGATAGGTCAGGGGGACGCCTATACGCAGTATTTT.